Listed here are 10 T cell receptor beta chains from one sample, sequenced in a study of T cell changes during pregnancy in multiple sclerosis. Libraries were prepared by immunoSEQ multiplex PCR; TCRdb keeps only in-frame clonotypes and omits some of them. The table records around 40,000 clones, over 85% of them present only once. Sequencing was performed on CD4+ T cells from peripheral blood mononuclear cells, taken before pregnancy. These receptors were obtained from a female donor with multiple sclerosis, enrolled in a pregnancy study.

This rearrangement joins TRBV7-2 to TRBJ1-1, with 8 bases lining up with TRBD1. Germline lookup yields CDR1 SGHTA and CDR2 FQGNSA. J gave up 6 bases and V 1 base, and 13 bases lay outside the gene matches. The CDR3 has 17 residues. The CDR3 sequence: CASSLGSGTGTAPEAFF. The DNA of the CDR3 is TGTGCCAGCAGCTTAGGGTCCGGGACAGGCACCGCTCCTGAAGCTTTCTTT.

The CDR3 reads CASSPGQGTEKLFF. DNA of the CDR3: TGCGCCAGCAGCCCCGGACAGGGAACTGAAAAACTGTTTTTT. The chain employs TRBV10-1 and TRBJ1-4, with 8 bases fitting TRBD1. CDR1 and CDR2 from the germline V gene are WNHNN and SYGVQD (reference sequence). The trim removed 6 bases at V and 7 bases at J, leaving 7 bases unmatched. The CDR3 consists of 14 residues.

This clone has only a few counts. The J gene is TRBJ1-6, the V gene TRBV7-9, with 7 bases lining up with TRBD1. Trimming removed 4 bases from V and 7 bases from J; junction bases left unmatched: 4. This CDR3 comprises 14 residues. CDR1 and CDR2 (germline): SEHNR, FQNEAQ (reference sequence). The CDR3 region is CASSSRDSNSPLHF. CDR3 in DNA: TGTGCCAGCAGCTCTCGGGACAGCAATTCACCCCTCCACTTT.

V gene TRBV6-5 combines with J gene TRBJ1-3; no clear D. The CDR3 sequence is 13 residues long. CDR1 and CDR2 (germline): MNHEY, SVGAGI. V was shortened by 8 bases and J by 4 bases, with 12 bases between the two germline ends. CDR3 nucleotides: TGTGCCAGCGCATCGGTTGCAGGAAACACCATATATTTT. This translates into CASASVAGNTIYF.

The V gene is TRBV7-2, the J gene TRBJ2-4; D is unclear. V shed 5 bases and J shed 6 bases, with 11 bases lying between them. Germline V gives CDR1 SGHTA, CDR2 FQGNSA. This CDR3 contains 13 residues. CDR3 residues: CASSPQRGNIQYF. CDR3 nucleotides: TGTGCCAGCAGCCCCCAGCGTGGAAACATTCAGTACTTC.

This clone was found once. In DNA, the CDR3 is TGCGCCAGCAGCTACCTCTTCGCGACTAATGAAAAACTGTTTTTT. Translating it yields CASSYLFATNEKLFF. The chain has TRBV5-1 and TRBJ1-4; no reliable D call. CDR1 and CDR2 (germline): SGHRS, YFSETQ. V was shortened by 3 bases and J by 2 bases, with 11 bases between the two germline ends. CDR3 length equals 15 residues.

This sequence joins TRBV19 and TRBJ1-1; maybe TRBD1 (6 bases). V was shortened by 0 bases and J by 10 bases, with 15 bases between the two germline ends. From germline, CDR1 is LNHDA and CDR2 SQIVND (reference sequence). There are 14 residues in the CDR3. This CDR3 reads CASSIDPAGGLAFF. The DNA of the CDR3 is TGTGCCAGTAGTATAGATCCGGCGGGGGGCCTAGCTTTCTTT.

V usage is TRBV29-1 and J usage is TRBJ2-3; perhaps TRBD1 as D (6 bases). Trimming cost V 0 bases and J 4 bases, with 8 bases left between them. The CDR3 is 13 residues long. CDR1 and CDR2 from the germline V gene are SQVTM and ANQGSEA. CDR3 loop: CSVEDWGPDTQYF. CDR3 bases: TGCAGCGTTGAAGATTGGGGGCCAGATACGCAGTATTTT.

This clone has just one count. The chain uses TRBV7-2 and TRBJ2-5, with 14 nucleotides matching TRBD2. The V gene end was trimmed by 1 base and the J gene end by 5 bases; junction bases not matched to a gene: 3. Germline V gene sequence: CDR1 SGHTA, CDR2 FQGNSA. This CDR3 spans 16 amino acids. The CDR3 DNA is TGTGCCAGCAGCTTAGGACTAGCGGGGGGGCGTGAGACCCAGTACTTC. It encodes CASSLGLAGGRETQYF. Using reference TRBV7-2 and TRBJ2-5 for the parts outside the CDR3, the full variable domain is GAGVSQSPSNKVTEKGKDVELRCDPISGHTALYWYRQSLGQGLEFLIYFQGNSAPDKSGLPSDRFSAERTGGSVSTLTIQRTQQEDSAVYLCASSLGLAGGRETQYFGPGTRLLVL.

In its sample, this clone was seen once. This chain uses TRBV29-1 with TRBJ1-2, with D perhaps TRBD1 (6 bases). The V end lost 6 bases, the J end lost 8 bases, and 16 bases lay between the germline ends. This CDR3 has 12 residues. The germline CDR1 and CDR2 sequences are SQVTM and ANQGSEA. The CDR3 sequence: CSVQGSEEGYTF. Written as DNA, the CDR3 is TGCAGCGTCCAGGGGTCCGAGGAAGGCTACACCTTC.